Listed here is a single T cell receptor beta chain. This same CDR3 is encoded by further DNA sequences in the sample. This sample is part of a study of beta chain features in type 1 diabetes. V gave up 6 bases and J gave up 6 bases, with 11 bases separating them. The CDR3 totals 12 residues. Germline V gene sequence: CDR1 SQVTM, CDR2 ANQGSEA. The whole isolated RNA underwent reverse transcription, so sequencing captured expressed TCRB transcripts. The data were produced by immunoSEQ multiplex PCR, yet TCRdb's version contains in-frame clones alone and is incomplete. The sample holds around 400,000 clones; about 15% are singletons and the top ten take about 0.02%.

Sequencing was performed on naive CD4+ T cells from blood. The sequence was obtained from a woman younger than 35 in good health. The chain has TRBV29-1 and TRBJ2-2; a possible D gene is TRBD2 (5 bases). The CDR3 DNA reads as TGCAGCGTGGGAGTTCGAGCCGGGGAGCTGTTTTTT. Protein product: CSVGVRAGELFF.